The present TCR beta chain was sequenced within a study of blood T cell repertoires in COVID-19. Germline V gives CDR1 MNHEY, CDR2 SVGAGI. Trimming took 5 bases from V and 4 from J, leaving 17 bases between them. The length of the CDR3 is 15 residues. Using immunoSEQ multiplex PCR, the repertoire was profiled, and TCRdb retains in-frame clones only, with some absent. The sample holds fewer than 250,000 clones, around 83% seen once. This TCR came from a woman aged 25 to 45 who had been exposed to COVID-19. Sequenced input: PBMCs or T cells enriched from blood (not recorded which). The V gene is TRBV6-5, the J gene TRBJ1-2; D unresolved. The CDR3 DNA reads TGTGCCAGCAGTCCAACCCCGGGGAAGACCTATGGCTACACCTTC. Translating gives CASSPTPGKTYGYTF.